Listed below are T cell receptor beta chains from one sample, sequenced in a study of cytomegalovirus exposure and HLA in healthy donors. The method was immunoSEQ multiplex PCR; TCRdb's version includes in-frame clones alone and lacks a portion of them. This repertoire includes approximately 70,000 clones. Sequencing used PBMCs. These receptors originate from a female donor in good health and CMV-seropositive. Each CDR3 is given with its conserved first and last residue. A D gene is named only where the DNA matches it firmly.

TRBV10-1,15,TRBD2,TRBJ2-7,TGCGCCAGCAGTGAGCGACGAGCGGGACTCTACGAGCAGTACTTC,CASSERRAGLYEQYF
TRBV19,16,TRBD1,TRBJ1-2,TGTGCCAGTAGTACCCCTTCCTCGACAGGGGTATATGGCTACACCTTC,CASSTPSSTGVYGYTF
TRBV5-1,14,TRBD1,TRBJ1-6,TGCGCCAGCAGCTACGACAGGGGGAATTCACCCCTCCACTTT,CASSYDRGNSPLHF
TRBV9,14,TRBD1,TRBJ1-2,TGTGCCAGCAGCGGAATGACAGGGAACTATGGCTACACCTTC,CASSGMTGNYGYTF
TRBV2,14,TRBD1,TRBJ2-7,TGTGCCAGCAGTGTGGGACAGGGGGGGTACGAGCAGTACTTC,CASSVGQGGYEQYF
TRBV4-1,15,.,TRBJ1-3,TGCGCCAGCAGTCGAGTAGAGAACTCTGGAAACACCATATATTTT,CASSRVENSGNTIYF
TRBV14,15,TRBD1,TRBJ1-6,TGTGCCAGCAGCCTAGGACAGGGCTATAATTCACCCCTCCACTTT,CASSLGQGYNSPLHF
TRBV19,14,.,TRBJ1-3,TGTGCCAGTGGGGGGACGGAAACTGGAAACACCATATATTTT,CASGGTETGNTIYF
TRBV10-3,16,TRBD2,TRBJ2-5,TGTGCCATCAGTGAGTCGTCGACTAGCGGTAAAGAGACCCAGTACTTC,CAISESSTSGKETQYF
TRBV5-1,13,TRBD2,TRBJ2-2,TGCGCCAGCAGCTCGGGGGGCACCGGGGAGCTGTTTTTT,CASSSGGTGELFF
TRBV7-2,14,TRBD1,TRBJ2-5,TGTGCCAGCAGCTTAGGGGGACAGAAAGAGACCCAGTACTTC,CASSLGGQKETQYF
TRBV6-4,16,.,TRBJ2-2,TGTGCCAGCAGTGACTCGGGGCAGCCGAACACCGGGGAGCTGTTTTTT,CASSDSGQPNTGELFF
TRBV6-5,14,TRBD1,TRBJ2-1,TGTGCCAGCAAGACAGGGGGACACTACAATGAGCAGTTCTTC,CASKTGGHYNEQFF
TRBV29-1,15,TRBD2,TRBJ2-2,TGCAGCGTCAGCGGGACTAGCGGGGGGGCCTGGGAGCTGTTTTTT,CSVSGTSGGAWELFF
TRBV2,15,TRBD2,TRBJ2-5,TGTGCCAGCAGGTACGGACTAGCCTCCACAGAGACCCAGTACTTC,CASRYGLASTETQYF
TRBV13,13,.,TRBJ2-7,TGTGCCAGCAGCCGTGGGCCCTCCTGCGAGCAGTACTTC,CASSRGPSCEQYF
TRBV29-1,13,.,TRBJ2-2,TGCAGCGTTGATCTACAGAGCACCGGGGAGCTGTTTTTT,CSVDLQSTGELFF
TRBV18,16,.,TRBJ1-4,TGTGCCAGCTCATTAGGACAGACTGCAACTAATGAAAAACTGTTTTTT,CASSLGQTATNEKLFF
TRBV7-8,16,TRBD2,TRBJ2-7,TGTGCCAGCAGCCGTATCGGGGGGTCATCTTCCTACGAGCAGTACTTC,CASSRIGGSSSYEQYF
TRBV5-1,16,.,TRBJ2-4,TGCGCCAGCAGCTTGGCGGGAGTCGGTCCCAAAAACATTCAGTACTTC,CASSLAGVGPKNIQYF
TRBV4-3,19,TRBD2,TRBJ2-3,TGCGCCAGCAGCCAAGACGGAGGACTAGCGGGGGGGCAGGGTGATACGCAGTATTTT,CASSQDGGLAGGQGDTQYF
TRBV19,14,.,TRBJ1-1,TGTGCCAGTAGCCCAGGGCGGGGGACGACTGAAGCTTTCTTT,CASSPGRGTTEAFF
TRBV7-2,14,.,TRBJ2-2,TGTGCCAGCAGCCAATACAAGAACACCGGGGAGCTGTTTTTT,CASSQYKNTGELFF
TRBV28,14,TRBD1,TRBJ1-5,TGTGCCAGCAGCCAAACAGGGGGCTATCAGCCCCAGCATTTT,CASSQTGGYQPQHF
TRBV19,14,.,TRBJ1-1,TGTGCCAGTAGTATAGAAGACAGAAACACTGAAGCTTTCTTT,CASSIEDRNTEAFF
TRBV5-1,14,TRBD1,TRBJ1-1,TGCGCCAGCAGCAACAGGGGGCCACCCACTGAAGCTTTCTTT,CASSNRGPPTEAFF
TRBV5-1,12,.,TRBJ1-1,TGCGCCAGCAGGTTGACTGATTGGGAAGCTTTCTTT,CASRLTDWEAFF
TRBV19,12,.,TRBJ1-5,TGTGCCAGTAAGGAGAGCAATCAGCCCCAGCATTTT,CASKESNQPQHF
TRBV5-1,15,.,TRBJ2-3,TGCGCCAGCAGCTTGTTCCTCGGGAGCACAGATACGCAGTATTTT,CASSLFLGSTDTQYF
TRBV5-1,14,.,TRBJ2-7,TGCGCCAGCAGCTTGGGTGCGGCCGTCTACGAGCAGTACTTC,CASSLGAAVYEQYF
TRBV29-1,12,.,TRBJ1-3,TGCAGCGTTGCGAGCTCTGGAAACACCATATATTTT,CSVASSGNTIYF
TRBV6-4,13,TRBD2,TRBJ2-1,TGTGCCAGCAGTGACCTCCGGGGGGGTGAGCAGTTCTTC,CASSDLRGGEQFF
TRBV9,17,.,TRBJ2-2,TGTGCCAGCAGCCCCACTCCGGGACACAAGAACACCGGGGAGCTGTTTTTT,CASSPTPGHKNTGELFF
TRBV5-1,15,.,TRBJ1-2,TGCGCCAGCAGCTTGGATCGTGCAGAGCGCTATGGCTACACCTTC,CASSLDRAERYGYTF
TRBV6-6,15,TRBD1,TRBJ2-7,TGTGCCAGCAGGGGGGTTGGGCAGGGGGCCCACGAGCAGTACTTC,CASRGVGQGAHEQYF
TRBV11-2,14,TRBD1,TRBJ2-7,TGTGCCAGCAGCCCAGGACAGGGAGCCTACGAGCAGTACTTC,CASSPGQGAYEQYF
TRBV7-2,15,TRBD1,TRBJ2-5,TGTGCCAGCAGCTTAGGCAGGGGGCGAAGAGAGACCCAGTACTTC,CASSLGRGRRETQYF
TRBV28,15,TRBD2,TRBJ2-1,TGTGCCAGCAGTCCCCAGTCTAGCGGGATCACTGAGCAGTTCTTC,CASSPQSSGITEQFF
TRBV4-1,14,.,TRBJ1-4,TGCGCCAGCAGCCTACGGGTTGTTACTGAAAAACTGTTTTTT,CASSLRVVTEKLFF
TRBV6-5,15,TRBD1,TRBJ1-2,TGTGCCAGCAGCTCTGACAGGGGAAGTAACTATGGCTACACCTTC,CASSSDRGSNYGYTF
TRBV4-1,14,.,TRBJ2-7,TGCGCCAGCAGCCAAGACTACGCCTCCTACGAGCAGTACTTC,CASSQDYASYEQYF
TRBV5-1,17,.,TRBJ2-5,TGCGCCAGCAGCTTGCCTCAAGGGGCAGGTCACCAAGAGACCCAGTACTTC,CASSLPQGAGHQETQYF
TRBV2,13,.,TRBJ2-2,TGTGCCAGCAGGGACTGGGTCACCGGGGAGCTGTTTTTT,CASRDWVTGELFF
TRBV29-1,14,TRBD2,TRBJ2-1,TGCAGCGTGACCGGGACTAGCACCAACAATGAGCAGTTCTTC,CSVTGTSTNNEQFF
TRBV7-2,16,TRBD2,TRBJ2-1,TGTGCCAGCAGCGAATCGGTAGCGGGAGGGTTCAATGAGCAGTTCTTC,CASSESVAGGFNEQFF
TRBV29-1,13,TRBD2,TRBJ2-7,TGCAGCGCGGGACTAGCGGGGACCTACGAGCAGTACTTC,CSAGLAGTYEQYF
TRBV7-9,15,TRBD1,TRBJ2-7,TGTGCCAGCAGCCCTACCCCCGGGACAGGGGGCGAGCAGTACTTC,CASSPTPGTGGEQYF